Following are 13 T cell receptor beta chains from one sample sequenced in a study of post-analysis software for immune sequencing data. The library was made from cDNA and included unique molecular identifiers. TCRdb called the PCR reads again in MiXCR, with one record for every CDR3 protein. The data show roughly 410,000 distinct CDR3 sequences, roughly 35% seen once. Overall study results and limits: TRBV segments more frequent in patients than in controls numbered five and included TRBV5-6, TRBV5-1 and TRBV20-1.

Their antigens are not known. The sequencing sample was made of blood. These receptors all stem from a girl aged 5-17 years with multiple sclerosis.

This clonotype has only a few counts. The rearrangement uses TRBV18 and TRBJ1-3; 8 positions match TRBD1. J lost 2 bases, V lost 2 bases, and 8 bases had no gene match. The CDR3 covers 17 residues. Germline values: CDR1 KGHSH, CDR2 LQKENI. CDR3 DNA sequence: TGTGCCAGCTCACCAGGGACAGGCCTGAGCACTGGAAACACCATATATTTT. Translated: CASSPGTGLSTGNTIYF.

The chain combines TRBV29-1 with TRBJ1-1, with D perhaps TRBD1 (5 bases). Germline V gives CDR1 SQVTM, CDR2 ANQGSEA. CDR3 length equals 12 residues. V was pared by 7 bases and J by 1 base, with 10 bases between. The CDR3 nucleotides are TGCAGCGCAAGACAGAGGAACACTGAAGCTTTCTTT. Protein product: CSARQRNTEAFF. Full variable domain (remainder filled in from reference TRBV29-1 and TRBJ1-1): SAVISQKPSRDICQRGTSLTIQCQVDSQVTMMFWYRQQPGQSLTLIATANQGSEATYESGFVIDKFPISRPNLTFSTLTVSNMSPEDSSIYLCSARQRNTEAFFGQGTRLTVV.

This clonotype was seen ten or more times. This chain uses TRBV24-1 with TRBJ2-1; perhaps TRBD1 as D (6 bases). The CDR3 runs to 14 residues. CDR1 and CDR2 (germline): KGHDR, SFDVKD. Trimming took 9 bases from V and 9 from J, leaving 20 bases between them. The CDR3 DNA reads TGTGCCACCTCGAGGACAGACCTTTTAGGTGAGCAGTTCTTC. Translation gives CATSRTDLLGEQFF.

V gene TRBV2 combines with J gene TRBJ2-7, with D maybe TRBD2 (6 bases). Looked up from germline, CDR1 is SNHLY and CDR2 is FYNNEI. The CDR3 covers 12 residues. V lost 6 bases and J lost 5, with 11 bases in between. The CDR3 is CASRLGGNEQYF. DNA for the CDR3: TGTGCCAGCAGACTTGGGGGGAACGAGCAGTACTTC. The full variable domain, its missing parts supplied by reference TRBV2 and TRBJ2-7, is EPEVTQTPSHQVTQMGQEVILRCVPISNHLYFYWYRQILGQKVEFLVSFYNNEISEKSEIFDDQFSVERPDGSNFTLKIRSTKLEDSAMYFCASRLGGNEQYFGPGTRLTVT.

This chain uses TRBV28 with TRBJ1-2; TRBD1 might be the D (5 bases). Germline CDR1 reads MDHEN; CDR2 reads SYDVKM. Trimming left V 1 base short and J 4 bases short, with 13 bases between. The CDR3 is 15 amino acids. The CDR3 region has the DNA TGTGCCAGCAGTTTATTAATAGGGGCCAGCTATGGCTACACCTTC. Protein product: CASSLLIGASYGYTF.

This clonotype was seen only a few times. The CDR3 here is CASSVTAGGEQNYGYTF. Here the CDR3 DNA reads TGTGCCAGCAGCGTTACGGCAGGGGGCGAACAGAACTATGGCTACACCTTC. This sequence joins TRBV9 and TRBJ1-2; 8 bases line up with TRBD1. CDR1 and CDR2 (germline): SGDLS, YYNGEE. This CDR3 has 17 amino acids. The junction had 11 bases not matched to a gene; V was cut back by 2 bases and J by 2 bases.

The chain recombines TRBV24-1 with TRBJ2-5, with 9 positions matching TRBD2. The junction had 19 bases not matched to a gene; V was cut back by 1 base and J by 5 bases. There are 20 residues in the CDR3. Germline V CDR1 and CDR2: KGHDR, SFDVKD. Here the CDR3 reads CATSDFSRRGGIPLTETQYF. The DNA of the CDR3 is TGTGCCACCAGTGATTTCTCTCGGCGGGGGGGAATTCCACTCACGGAGACCCAGTACTTC.

This clonotype came up a few times. The chain combines TRBV28 with TRBJ2-4; D might be TRBD2 (5 bases). The germline V gene encodes CDR1 MDHEN and CDR2 SYDVKM. This CDR3 region has 15 residues. V lost 8 bases, J lost 0 bases, and 14 bases lay in between. The CDR3 DNA sequence: TGTGCCAGCGCACACCGGGGTACAGCCAAAAACATTCAGTACTTC. It codes for CASAHRGTAKNIQYF.

This rearrangement joins TRBV7-2 to TRBJ2-3; TRBD1 is a possible D gene (6 bases). Germline V CDR1 and CDR2: SGHTA, FQGNSA. The CDR3 has 15 amino acids. Trimming shortened V by 2 bases and J by 3 bases, and 12 bases separated the two germline ends. CDR3 sequence: CASSLSQGRTDTQYF. In DNA, the CDR3 is TGTGCCAGCAGCTTATCCCAGGGGCGGACAGATACGCAGTATTTT. Together with reference TRBV7-2 and TRBJ2-3, the CDR3 gives the full variable domain: GAGVSQSPSNKVTEKGKDVELRCDPISGHTALYWYRQSLGQGLEFLIYFQGNSAPDKSGLPSDRFSAERTGGSVSTLTIQRTQQEDSAVYLCASSLSQGRTDTQYFGPGTRLTVL.

The chain uses TRBV3-1 and TRBJ2-1; perhaps D is TRBD1 or TRBD2 (6 bases each). The CDR3 has 15 amino acids. Germline-derived CDR1 and CDR2 are LGHDT and YNNKEL (reference sequence). V lost 4 bases to trimming and J lost 5 bases, with 15 bases between them. Written as DNA, the CDR3 is TGTGCCAGCAGCCTTATAAGGGGGGCGGACAATGAGCAGTTCTTC. Amino acids: CASSLIRGADNEQFF.

The CDR3: CASSPDLGTNEKLFF. In DNA form, the CDR3 reads TGTGCCAGCAGCCCCGACCTGGGGACTAATGAAAAACTGTTTTTT. The chain carries TRBV12-3 or TRBV12-4 and TRBJ1-4; no clear D. The CDR3 has 15 residues. The V and J ends lost 6 bases and 2 bases respectively, with 13 bases between them.

The V call is TRBV20-1, the J call TRBJ2-7, with D possibly TRBD2 on 6 matching bases. V was pared by 3 bases and J by 3 bases, with 18 bases between. Germline CDR1 is DFQATT and CDR2 is SNEGSKA (reference sequence). This CDR3 comprises 15 residues. CDR3: CSASLPPGLNYEQYF. The DNA of the CDR3 is TGCAGTGCTAGCCTACCCCCGGGACTGAACTACGAGCAGTACTTC.

Of note for this clonotype: At one end, the junction sequence differs from germline, possibly due to a read error. This sequence joins TRBV7-8 and TRBJ2-7, with 14 bases matching TRBD2. Matching the DNA end better, TRBJ2-5 makes the J call doubtful. The length of the CDR3 is 16 residues. Per the germline V gene, CDR1 is SGHVS and CDR2 is FQNEAQ. The CDR3 region has the DNA TGTACCAGCAGCTTAGCGACTAGCGGGGGGGCTGAGACCCAGTACTTC. Its translation: CTSSLATSGGAETQYF.